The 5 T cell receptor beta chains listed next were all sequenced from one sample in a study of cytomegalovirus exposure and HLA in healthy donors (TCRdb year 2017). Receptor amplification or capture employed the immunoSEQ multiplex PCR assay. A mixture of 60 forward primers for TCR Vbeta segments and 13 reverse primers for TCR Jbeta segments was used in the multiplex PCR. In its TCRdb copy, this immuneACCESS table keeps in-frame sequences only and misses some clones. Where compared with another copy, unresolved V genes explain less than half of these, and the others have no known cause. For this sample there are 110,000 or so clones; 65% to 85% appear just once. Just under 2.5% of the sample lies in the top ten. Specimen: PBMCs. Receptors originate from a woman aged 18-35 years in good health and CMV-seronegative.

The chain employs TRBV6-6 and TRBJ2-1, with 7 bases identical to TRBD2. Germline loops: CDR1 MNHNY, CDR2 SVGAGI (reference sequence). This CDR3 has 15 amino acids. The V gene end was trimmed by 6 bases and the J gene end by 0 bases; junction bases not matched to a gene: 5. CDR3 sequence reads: CASSPGLNSYNEQFF. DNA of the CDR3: TGTGCCAGCAGCCCGGGACTAAACTCCTACAATGAGCAGTTCTTC.

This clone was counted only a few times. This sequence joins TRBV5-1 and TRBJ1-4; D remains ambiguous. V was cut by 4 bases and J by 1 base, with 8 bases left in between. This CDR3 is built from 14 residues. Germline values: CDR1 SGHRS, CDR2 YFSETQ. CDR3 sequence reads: CASSREGTNEKLFF. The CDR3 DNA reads TGCGCCAGCAGCCGGGAGGGAACTAATGAAAAACTGTTTTTT.

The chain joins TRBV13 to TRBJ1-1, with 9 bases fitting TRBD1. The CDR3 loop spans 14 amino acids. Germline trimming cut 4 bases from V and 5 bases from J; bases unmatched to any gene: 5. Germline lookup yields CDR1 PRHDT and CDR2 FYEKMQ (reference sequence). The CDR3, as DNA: TGTGCCAGCAGCTACAGGGGGCTCAATACTGAAGCTTTCTTT. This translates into CASSYRGLNTEAFF.

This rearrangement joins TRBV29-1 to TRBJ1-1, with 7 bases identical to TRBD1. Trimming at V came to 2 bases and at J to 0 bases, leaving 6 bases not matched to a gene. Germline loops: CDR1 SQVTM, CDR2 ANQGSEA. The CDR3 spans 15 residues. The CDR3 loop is CSVEWDSHLNTEAFF. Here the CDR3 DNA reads TGCAGCGTTGAATGGGACAGCCATCTGAACACTGAAGCTTTCTTT.

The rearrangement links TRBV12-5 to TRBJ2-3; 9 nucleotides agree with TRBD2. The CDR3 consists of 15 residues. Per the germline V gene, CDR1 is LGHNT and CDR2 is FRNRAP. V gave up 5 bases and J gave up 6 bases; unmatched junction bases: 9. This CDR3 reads CASGVGLARGDTQYF. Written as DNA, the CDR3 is TGTGCTAGTGGTGTGGGACTAGCTAGGGGGGATACGCAGTATTTT. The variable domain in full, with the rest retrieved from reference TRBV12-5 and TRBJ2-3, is DARVTQTPRHKVTEMGQEVTMRCQPILGHNTVFWYRQTMMQGLELLAYFRNRAPLDDSGMPKDRFSAEMPDATLATLKIQPSEPRDSAVYFCASGVGLARGDTQYFGPGTRLTVL.